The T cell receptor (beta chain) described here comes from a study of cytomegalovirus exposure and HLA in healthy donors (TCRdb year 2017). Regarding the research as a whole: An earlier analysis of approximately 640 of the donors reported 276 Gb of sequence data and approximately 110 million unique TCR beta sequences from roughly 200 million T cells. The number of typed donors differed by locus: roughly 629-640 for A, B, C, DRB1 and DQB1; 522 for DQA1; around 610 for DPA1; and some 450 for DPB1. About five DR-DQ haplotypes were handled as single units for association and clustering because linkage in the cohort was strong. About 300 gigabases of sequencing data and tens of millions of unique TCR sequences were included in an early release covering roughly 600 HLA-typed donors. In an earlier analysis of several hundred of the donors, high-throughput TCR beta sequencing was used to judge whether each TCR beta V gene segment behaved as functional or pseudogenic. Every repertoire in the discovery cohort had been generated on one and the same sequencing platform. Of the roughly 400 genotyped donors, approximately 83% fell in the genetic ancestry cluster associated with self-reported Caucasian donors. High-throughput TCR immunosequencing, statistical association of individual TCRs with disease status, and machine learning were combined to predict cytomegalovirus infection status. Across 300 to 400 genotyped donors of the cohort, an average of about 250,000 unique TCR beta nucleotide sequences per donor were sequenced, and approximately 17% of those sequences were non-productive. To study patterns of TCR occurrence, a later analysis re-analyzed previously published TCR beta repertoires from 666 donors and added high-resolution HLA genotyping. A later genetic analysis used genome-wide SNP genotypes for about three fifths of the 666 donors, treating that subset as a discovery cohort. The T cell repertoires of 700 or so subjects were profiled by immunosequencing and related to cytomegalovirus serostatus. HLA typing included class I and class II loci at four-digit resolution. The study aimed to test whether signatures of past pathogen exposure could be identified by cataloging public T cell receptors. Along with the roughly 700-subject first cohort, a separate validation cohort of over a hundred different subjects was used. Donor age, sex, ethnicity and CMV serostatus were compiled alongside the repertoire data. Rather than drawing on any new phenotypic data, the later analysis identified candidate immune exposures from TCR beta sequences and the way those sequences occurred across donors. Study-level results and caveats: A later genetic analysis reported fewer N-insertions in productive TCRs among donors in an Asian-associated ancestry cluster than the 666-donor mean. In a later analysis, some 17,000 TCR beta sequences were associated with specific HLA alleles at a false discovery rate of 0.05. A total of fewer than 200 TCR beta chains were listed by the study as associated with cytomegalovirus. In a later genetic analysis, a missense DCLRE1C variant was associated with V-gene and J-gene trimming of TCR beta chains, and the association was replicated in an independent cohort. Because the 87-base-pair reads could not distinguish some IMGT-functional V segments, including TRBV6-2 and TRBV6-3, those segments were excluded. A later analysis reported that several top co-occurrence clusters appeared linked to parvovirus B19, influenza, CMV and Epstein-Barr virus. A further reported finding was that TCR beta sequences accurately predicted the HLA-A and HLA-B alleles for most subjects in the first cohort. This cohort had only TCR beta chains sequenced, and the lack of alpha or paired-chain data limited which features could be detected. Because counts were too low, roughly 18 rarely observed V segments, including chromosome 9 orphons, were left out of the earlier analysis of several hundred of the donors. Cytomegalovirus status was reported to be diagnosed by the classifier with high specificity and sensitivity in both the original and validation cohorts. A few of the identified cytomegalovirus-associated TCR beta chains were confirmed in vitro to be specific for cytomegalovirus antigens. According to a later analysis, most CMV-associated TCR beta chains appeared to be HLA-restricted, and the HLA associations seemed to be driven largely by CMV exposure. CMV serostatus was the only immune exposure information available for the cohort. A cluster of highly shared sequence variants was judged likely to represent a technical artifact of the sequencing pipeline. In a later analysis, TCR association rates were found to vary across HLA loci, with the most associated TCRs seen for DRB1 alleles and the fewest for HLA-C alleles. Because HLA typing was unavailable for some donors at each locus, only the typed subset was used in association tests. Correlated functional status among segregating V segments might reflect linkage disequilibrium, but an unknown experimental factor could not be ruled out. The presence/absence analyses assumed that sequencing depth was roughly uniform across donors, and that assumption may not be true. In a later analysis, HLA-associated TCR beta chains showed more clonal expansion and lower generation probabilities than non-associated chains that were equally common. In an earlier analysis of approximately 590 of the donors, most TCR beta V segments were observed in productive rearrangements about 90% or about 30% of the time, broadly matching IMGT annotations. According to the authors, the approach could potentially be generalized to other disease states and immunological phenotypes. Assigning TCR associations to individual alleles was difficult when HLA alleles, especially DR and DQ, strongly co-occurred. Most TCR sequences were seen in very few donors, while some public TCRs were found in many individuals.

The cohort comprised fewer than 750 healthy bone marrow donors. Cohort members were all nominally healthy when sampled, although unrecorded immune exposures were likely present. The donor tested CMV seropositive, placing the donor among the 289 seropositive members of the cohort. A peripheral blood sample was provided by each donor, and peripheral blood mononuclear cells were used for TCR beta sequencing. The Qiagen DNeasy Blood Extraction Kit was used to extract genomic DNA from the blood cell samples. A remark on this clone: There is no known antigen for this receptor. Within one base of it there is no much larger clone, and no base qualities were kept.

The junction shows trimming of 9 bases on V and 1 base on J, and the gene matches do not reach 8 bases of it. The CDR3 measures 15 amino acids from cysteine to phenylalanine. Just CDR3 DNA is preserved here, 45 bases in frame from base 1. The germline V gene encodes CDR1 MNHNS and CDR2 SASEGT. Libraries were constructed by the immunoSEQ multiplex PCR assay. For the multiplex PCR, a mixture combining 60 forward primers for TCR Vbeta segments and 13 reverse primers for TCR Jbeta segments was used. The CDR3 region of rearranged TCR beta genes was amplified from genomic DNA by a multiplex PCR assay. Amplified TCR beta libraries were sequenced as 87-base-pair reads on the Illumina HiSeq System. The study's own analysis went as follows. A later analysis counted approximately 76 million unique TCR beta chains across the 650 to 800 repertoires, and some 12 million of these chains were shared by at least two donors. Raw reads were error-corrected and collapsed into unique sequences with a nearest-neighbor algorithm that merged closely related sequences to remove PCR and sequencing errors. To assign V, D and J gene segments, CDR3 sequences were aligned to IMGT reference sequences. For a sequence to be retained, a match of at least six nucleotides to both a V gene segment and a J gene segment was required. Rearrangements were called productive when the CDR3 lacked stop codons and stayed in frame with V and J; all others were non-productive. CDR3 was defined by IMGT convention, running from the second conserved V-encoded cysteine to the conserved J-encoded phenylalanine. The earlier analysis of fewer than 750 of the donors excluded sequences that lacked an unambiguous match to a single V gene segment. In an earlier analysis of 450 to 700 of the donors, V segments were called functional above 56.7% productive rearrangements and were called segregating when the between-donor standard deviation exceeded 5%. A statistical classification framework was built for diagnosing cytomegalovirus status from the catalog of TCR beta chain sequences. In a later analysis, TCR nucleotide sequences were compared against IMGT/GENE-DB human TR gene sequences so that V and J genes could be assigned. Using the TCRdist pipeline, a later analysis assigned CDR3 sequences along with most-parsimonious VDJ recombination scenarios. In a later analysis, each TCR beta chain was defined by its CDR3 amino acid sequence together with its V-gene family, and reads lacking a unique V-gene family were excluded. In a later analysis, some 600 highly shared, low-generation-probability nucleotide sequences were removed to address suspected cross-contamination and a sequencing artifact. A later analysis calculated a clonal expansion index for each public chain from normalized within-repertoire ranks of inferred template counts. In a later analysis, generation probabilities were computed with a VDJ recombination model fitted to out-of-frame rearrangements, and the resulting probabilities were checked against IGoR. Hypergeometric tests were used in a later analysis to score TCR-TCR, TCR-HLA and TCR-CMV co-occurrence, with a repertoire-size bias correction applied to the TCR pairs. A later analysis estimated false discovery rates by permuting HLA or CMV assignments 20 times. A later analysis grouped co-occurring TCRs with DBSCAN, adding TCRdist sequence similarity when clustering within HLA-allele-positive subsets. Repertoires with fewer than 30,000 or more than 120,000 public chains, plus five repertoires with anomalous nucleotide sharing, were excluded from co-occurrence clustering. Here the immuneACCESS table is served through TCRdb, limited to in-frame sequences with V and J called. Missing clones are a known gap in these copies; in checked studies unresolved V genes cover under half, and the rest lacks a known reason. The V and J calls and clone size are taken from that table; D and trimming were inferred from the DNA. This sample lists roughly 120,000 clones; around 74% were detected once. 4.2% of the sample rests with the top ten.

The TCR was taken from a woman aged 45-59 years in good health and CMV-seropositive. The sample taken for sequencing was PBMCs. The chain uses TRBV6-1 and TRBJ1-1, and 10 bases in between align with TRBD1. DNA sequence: TGTGCCAGTTATGGGACAGGGGATGGGAACACTGAAGCTTTCTTT. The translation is CASYGTGDGNTEAFF.